This T cell receptor beta chain was found in a study of T cells in Graves' hyperthyroidism and ophthalmopathy. Broader study findings: From stable hyperthyroidism, ophthalmopathy was set apart by a 13 V-J model.

The investigators amplified TCR beta CDR3 regions from RNA transcripts. HTBI primers were the set used in a first-round RT-PCR of the TCR CDR3. TCRdb fed the multiplex PCR reads into MiXCR, producing one record per CDR3 protein. The table records 640,000 or so distinct CDR3 sequences, 13% to 15% of them present only once. The CDR3 is 12 amino acids. The germline gives CDR1 SNHLY, CDR2 FYNNEI. This clonotype was detected only once. Its antigen remains unknown. The junction and the germline gene differ at one end; a read error may be behind it. Sequencing input: blood. This receptor was obtained from a woman aged 18-29 years with Graves' ophthalmopathy. This chain links TRBV2 with TRBJ2-5; no reliable D call. Written as DNA, the CDR3 is TGCGCCGGCAGTATCGACCAAGAGACCCAGTACTTC. Translating gives CAGSIDQETQYF. The full variable domain, its missing parts supplied by reference TRBV2 and TRBJ2-5, is EPEVTQTPSHQVTQMGQEVILRCVPISNHLYFYWYRQILGQKVEFLVSFYNNEISEKSEIFDDQFSVERPDGSNFTLKIRSTKLEDSAMYFCAGSIDQETQYFGPGTRLLVL.